The 7 T cell receptor beta chains given below trace back to one sample, sequenced in a study of T cell changes during pregnancy in multiple sclerosis. TCRdb keeps only in-frame clones here, not all; method: immunoSEQ multiplex PCR. The top ten clones hold 0.55% to 0.85% of a sample with fewer than 45,000 clones, around 90% of them seen once. Source: CD4+ T cells from peripheral blood mononuclear cells, taken in the first trimester of pregnancy. These receptors came from a female donor with multiple sclerosis, enrolled in a pregnancy study.

The chain combines TRBV7-2 with TRBJ2-5; D remains unclear. The CDR3 contains 14 residues. Germline lookup yields CDR1 SGHTA and CDR2 FQGNSA. The V and J ends lost 5 bases and 1 base respectively, with 11 bases between them. The chain's CDR3 is CASSTSRGQETQYF. The CDR3 DNA sequence: TGTGCCAGCAGCACCTCTCGCGGCCAAGAGACCCAGTACTTC.

The chain has TRBV18 and TRBJ1-2; D is perhaps TRBD1 (5 bases). The CDR3 contains 13 residues. The V and J ends lost 3 bases and 6 bases respectively, with 11 bases between them. From germline, CDR1 is KGHSH and CDR2 LQKENI. For the CDR3, the DNA is TGTGCCAGCTCACCGATACCGACAGATGGCTACACCTTC. Its protein is CASSPIPTDGYTF.

This chain uses TRBV5-5 with TRBJ1-5; D gene unclear. The CDR3 covers 15 residues. V was shortened by 4 bases and J by 0 bases, with 11 bases between the two germline ends. Germline V CDR1 and CDR2: SGHKS, YYEKEE (reference sequence). The CDR3 protein is CASSRAGDSNQPQHF. CDR3 in DNA: TGTGCCAGCAGCCGGGCCGGGGATAGCAATCAGCCCCAGCATTTT.

The rearrangement joins TRBV11-2 to TRBJ2-2; perhaps TRBD2 as D (5 bases). From germline, CDR1 is SGHAT and CDR2 FQNNGV. This CDR3 comprises 15 residues. Between the trimmed V and J ends, which lost 4 bases and 4 bases, there was a span of 13 bases. CDR3 sequence: CASSSISGPTGELFF. CDR3 sequence (DNA): TGTGCCAGCAGCTCCATAAGCGGCCCCACCGGGGAGCTGTTTTTT.

The chain couples TRBV28 to TRBJ1-1; D may be TRBD1 (6 bases). The CDR3 length is 14 residues. The germline CDR1 and CDR2 sequences are MDHEN and SYDVKM. The V end was cut by 4 bases, the J end by 0 bases, with 9 bases between. CDR3 sequence (DNA): TGTGCCAGCAGTTCGACAGGACTGAACACTGAAGCTTTCTTT. Translated, it gives CASSSTGLNTEAFF.

The chain has TRBV7-2 and TRBJ2-1; TRBD1 aligns across 11 bases. The CDR3 runs to 14 residues. Germline lookup yields CDR1 SGHTA and CDR2 FQGNSA. V was pared by 4 bases and J by 6 bases, with 2 bases of the junction left unmatched. The chain's CDR3 is CASSSGQGGNEQFF. The CDR3 bases are TGTGCCAGCAGCTCGGGACAGGGGGGCAATGAGCAGTTCTTC.

The chain has TRBV19 and TRBJ1-2, with 9 bases matching TRBD1. Per the germline V gene, CDR1 is LNHDA and CDR2 is SQIVND (reference sequence). This CDR3 spans 13 amino acids. V was pared by 4 bases and J by 7 bases, with 4 bases of the junction left unmatched. The CDR3 region is CASSRGQGPGYTF. The CDR3 nucleotides are TGTGCCAGTAGTAGGGGACAGGGTCCTGGCTACACCTTC.